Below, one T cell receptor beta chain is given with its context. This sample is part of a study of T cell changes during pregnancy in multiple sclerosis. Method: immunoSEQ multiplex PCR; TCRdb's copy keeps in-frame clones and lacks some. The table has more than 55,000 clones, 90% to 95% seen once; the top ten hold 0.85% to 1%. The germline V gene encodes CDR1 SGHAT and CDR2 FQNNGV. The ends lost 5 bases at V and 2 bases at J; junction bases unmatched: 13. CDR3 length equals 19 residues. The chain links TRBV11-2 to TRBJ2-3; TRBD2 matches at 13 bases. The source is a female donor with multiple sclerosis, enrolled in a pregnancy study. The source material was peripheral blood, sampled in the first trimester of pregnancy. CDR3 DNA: TGTGCCAGCAGCCACGCCCCCAAGACTAGCGGGGGGCCCACAGATACGCAGTATTTT. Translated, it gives CASSHAPKTSGGPTDTQYF.